These T cell receptor beta chains were read from a single sample in a study of T cell responses to AZD1222 COVID-19 vaccine. Data came from immunoSEQ multiplex PCR; TCRdb stores just in-frame clones and leaves some out. The table shows about 99,000 clones, with roughly 92% occurring only once. The sequencing here drew on peripheral blood, taken on day 0 of AZD1222 vaccination. These receptors all come from an adult in good health. Both conserved end residues are trimmed from each CDR3.

v_gene	j_gene	CDR3aa
TRBV11-2	TRBJ1-6	ASSEGPSIDSPLH
TRBV28	TRBJ2-7	ASSSGTVAHEQY
TRBV9	TRBJ1-6	ASSPQGDNSPLH
TRBV19	TRBJ1-4	ASSGAGTTNEKLF
TRBV5-4	TRBJ2-2	ASSLVGQGDTGELF
TRBV5-4	TRBJ2-1	ASSPDWSEQF
TRBV19	TRBJ1-5	ASSPRWRGDPRQPQH
TRBV13	TRBJ2-5	ASSLVSEQETQY
TRBV27	TRBJ2-7	ASSPPTGLGYEQY
TRBV7-8	TRBJ1-1	ASSYGQGARDTEAF
TRBV11-2	TRBJ2-3	ASSFSVLTSGGAGAQY
TRBV5-1	TRBJ1-1	ASSFSGSLEAF
TRBV18	TRBJ2-3	ASSPAGADTQY
TRBV19	TRBJ1-5	ASSKAGDRNQPQH
TRBV18	TRBJ1-2	ASSPNGRGGYT
TRBV6-5	TRBJ1-2	ASQKRDRVWYGYT
TRBV6-5	TRBJ1-3	ASRRQGISGNTIY
TRBV10-3	TRBJ2-6	AISEETGAQAGANVLT
TRBV28	TRBJ2-2	ASSSGRRRSQPGELF
TRBV5-1	TRBJ2-1	ASSLEAGGASYNEQF
TRBV7-8	TRBJ2-7	ASSPRDFSYEQY
TRBV19	TRBJ1-5	ASSKFGGQTYSNQPQH
TRBV5-1	TRBJ2-2	ASSFFEQGAYTGELF
TRBV6-5	TRBJ2-7	ASSPGLQSSYEQY
TRBV28	TRBJ2-7	ASSGPGTPYEQY
TRBV11-2	TRBJ1-2	ASSDDRDYGYT
TRBV11-2	TRBJ2-2	ASSLAGSWGNTGELF
TRBV11-1	TRBJ2-7	ASSLTGGAYEQY
TRBV7-9	TRBJ1-1	ASSFSRLSTEAF
TRBV30	TRBJ1-5	AYQVSNQPQH
TRBV15	TRBJ1-2	ATSIQDYGYT